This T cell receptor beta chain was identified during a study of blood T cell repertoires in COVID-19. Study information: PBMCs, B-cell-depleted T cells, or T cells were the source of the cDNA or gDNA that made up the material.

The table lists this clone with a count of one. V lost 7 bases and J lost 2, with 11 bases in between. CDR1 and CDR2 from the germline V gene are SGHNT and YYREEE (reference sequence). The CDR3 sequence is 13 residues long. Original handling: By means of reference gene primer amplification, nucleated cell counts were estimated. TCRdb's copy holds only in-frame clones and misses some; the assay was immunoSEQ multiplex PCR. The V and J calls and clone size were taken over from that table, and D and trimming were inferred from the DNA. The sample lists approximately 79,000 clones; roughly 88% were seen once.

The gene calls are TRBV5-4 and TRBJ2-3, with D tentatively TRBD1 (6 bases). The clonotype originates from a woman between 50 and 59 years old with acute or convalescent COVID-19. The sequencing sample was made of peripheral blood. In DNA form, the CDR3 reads TGTGCCAGCCACCAGGGGACCACAGATACGCAGTATTTT. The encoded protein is CASHQGTTDTQYF.